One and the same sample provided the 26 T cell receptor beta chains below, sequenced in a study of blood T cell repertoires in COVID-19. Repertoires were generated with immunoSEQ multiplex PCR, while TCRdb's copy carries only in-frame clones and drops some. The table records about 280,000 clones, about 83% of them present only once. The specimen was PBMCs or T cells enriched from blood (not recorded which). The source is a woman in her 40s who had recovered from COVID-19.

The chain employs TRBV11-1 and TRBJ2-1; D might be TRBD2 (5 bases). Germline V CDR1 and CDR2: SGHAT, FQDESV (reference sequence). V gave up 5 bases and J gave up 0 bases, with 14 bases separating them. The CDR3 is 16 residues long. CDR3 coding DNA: TGTGCCAGCAGCCCTCCCCCTAGCTCCTCCTACAATGAGCAGTTCTTC. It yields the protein CASSPPPSSSYNEQFF.

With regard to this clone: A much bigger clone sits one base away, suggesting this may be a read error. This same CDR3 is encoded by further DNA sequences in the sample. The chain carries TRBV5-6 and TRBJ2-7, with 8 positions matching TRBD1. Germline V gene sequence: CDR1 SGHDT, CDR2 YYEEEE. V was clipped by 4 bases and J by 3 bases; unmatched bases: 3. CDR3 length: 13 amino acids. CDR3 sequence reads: CASSLDRGYEQYF. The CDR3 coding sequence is TGTGCCAGCAGCCTAGACAGGGGCTACGAGCAGTACTTC.

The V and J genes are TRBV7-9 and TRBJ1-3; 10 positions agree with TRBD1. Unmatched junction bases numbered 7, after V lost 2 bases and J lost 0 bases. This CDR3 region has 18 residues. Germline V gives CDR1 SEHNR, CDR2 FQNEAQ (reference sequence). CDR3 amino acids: CASSLRRTGGSSGNTIYF. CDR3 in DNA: TGTGCCAGCAGCTTACGGAGGACAGGGGGTTCCTCTGGAAACACCATATATTTT.

CDR3 loop: CASSLVGVADPYEQYF. DNA for the CDR3: TGCGCCAGCAGCTTGGTGGGGGTAGCGGACCCCTACGAGCAGTACTTC. This chain connects TRBV5-1 to TRBJ2-7; a weak D match, TRBD2 (6 bases). Trimming took 0 bases from V and 2 from J, leaving 15 bases between them. Germline CDR1 is SGHRS and CDR2 is YFSETQ. This CDR3 has 16 amino acids.

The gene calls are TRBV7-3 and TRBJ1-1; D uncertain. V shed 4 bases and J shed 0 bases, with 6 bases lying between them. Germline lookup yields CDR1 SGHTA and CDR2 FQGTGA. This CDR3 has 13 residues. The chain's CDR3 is CASSSQVNTEAFF. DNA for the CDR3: TGTGCCAGCAGCTCTCAGGTGAACACTGAAGCTTTCTTT.

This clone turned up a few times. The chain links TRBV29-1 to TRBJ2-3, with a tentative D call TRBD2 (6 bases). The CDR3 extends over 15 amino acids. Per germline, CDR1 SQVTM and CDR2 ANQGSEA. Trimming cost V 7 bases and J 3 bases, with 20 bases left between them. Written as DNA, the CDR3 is TGCAGCGCTCGAAAACTGGCGGAGGGGACAGATACGCAGTATTTT. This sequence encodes CSARKLAEGTDTQYF.

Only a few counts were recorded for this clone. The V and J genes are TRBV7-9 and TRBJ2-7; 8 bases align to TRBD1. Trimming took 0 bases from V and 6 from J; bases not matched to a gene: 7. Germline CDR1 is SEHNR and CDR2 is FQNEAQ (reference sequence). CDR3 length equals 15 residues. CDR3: CASSLAALQGGEQYF. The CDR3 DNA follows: TGTGCCAGCAGCTTAGCAGCCCTACAGGGGGGCGAGCAGTACTTC.

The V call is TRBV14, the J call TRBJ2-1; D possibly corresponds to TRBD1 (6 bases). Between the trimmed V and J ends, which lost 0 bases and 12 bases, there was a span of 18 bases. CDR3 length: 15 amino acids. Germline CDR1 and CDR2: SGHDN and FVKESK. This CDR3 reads CASSQDRVPQGRQFF. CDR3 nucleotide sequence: TGTGCCAGCAGCCAAGATCGGGTTCCCCAGGGGCGGCAGTTCTTC.

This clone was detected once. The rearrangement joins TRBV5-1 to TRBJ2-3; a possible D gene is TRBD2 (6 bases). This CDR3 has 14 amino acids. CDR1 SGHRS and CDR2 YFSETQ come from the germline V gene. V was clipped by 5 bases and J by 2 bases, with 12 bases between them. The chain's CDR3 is CASSPAGPTDTQYF. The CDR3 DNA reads TGCGCCAGCAGTCCCGCGGGGCCCACAGATACGCAGTATTTT.

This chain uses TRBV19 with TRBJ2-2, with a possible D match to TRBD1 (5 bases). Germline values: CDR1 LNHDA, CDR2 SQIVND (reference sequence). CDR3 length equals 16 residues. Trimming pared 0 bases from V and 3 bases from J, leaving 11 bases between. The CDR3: CASSIDYRSYTGELFF. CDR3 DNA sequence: TGTGCCAGTAGTATAGATTACAGGTCGTACACCGGGGAGCTGTTTTTT.

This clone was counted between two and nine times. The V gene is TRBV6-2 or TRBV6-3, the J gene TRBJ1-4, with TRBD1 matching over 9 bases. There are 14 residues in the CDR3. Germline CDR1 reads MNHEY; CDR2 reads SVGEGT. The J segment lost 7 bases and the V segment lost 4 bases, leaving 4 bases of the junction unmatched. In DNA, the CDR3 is TGTGCCAGCAGTTTACAGGGGGCGCCTGAAAAACTGTTTTTT. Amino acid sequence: CASSLQGAPEKLFF.

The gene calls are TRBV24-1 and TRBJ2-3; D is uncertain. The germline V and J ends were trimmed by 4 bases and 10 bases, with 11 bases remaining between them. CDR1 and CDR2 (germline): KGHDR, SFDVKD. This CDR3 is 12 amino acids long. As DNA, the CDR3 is TGTGCCACCAGTGACTCCCATCGGGCGCAGTATTTT. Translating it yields CATSDSHRAQYF.

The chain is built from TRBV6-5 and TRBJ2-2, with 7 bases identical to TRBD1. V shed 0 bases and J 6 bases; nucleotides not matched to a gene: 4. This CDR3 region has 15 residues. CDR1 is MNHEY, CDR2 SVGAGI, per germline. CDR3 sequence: CASSYSQGVAGELFF. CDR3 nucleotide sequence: TGTGCCAGCAGTTACTCCCAGGGGGTTGCCGGGGAGCTGTTTTTT.

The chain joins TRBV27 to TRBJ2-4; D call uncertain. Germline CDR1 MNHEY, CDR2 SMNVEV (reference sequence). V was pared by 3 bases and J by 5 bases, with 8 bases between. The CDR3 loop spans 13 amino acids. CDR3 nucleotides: TGTGCCAGCAGTTTCTCCGGAGAAAACATTCAGTACTTC. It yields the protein CASSFSGENIQYF.

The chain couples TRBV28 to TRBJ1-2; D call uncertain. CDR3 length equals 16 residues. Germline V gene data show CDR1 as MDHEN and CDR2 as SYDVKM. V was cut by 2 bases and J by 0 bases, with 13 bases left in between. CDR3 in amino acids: CASSLPLAASNYGYTF. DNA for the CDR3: TGTGCCAGCAGTTTACCCCTCGCGGCCTCTAACTATGGCTACACCTTC.

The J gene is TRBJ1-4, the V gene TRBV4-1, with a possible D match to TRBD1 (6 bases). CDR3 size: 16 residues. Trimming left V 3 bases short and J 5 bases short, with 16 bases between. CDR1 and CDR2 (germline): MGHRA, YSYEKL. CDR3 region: CASSQVPGTRNEKLFF. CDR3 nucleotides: TGCGCCAGCAGCCAGGTGCCCGGGACAAGAAATGAAAAACTGTTTTTT.

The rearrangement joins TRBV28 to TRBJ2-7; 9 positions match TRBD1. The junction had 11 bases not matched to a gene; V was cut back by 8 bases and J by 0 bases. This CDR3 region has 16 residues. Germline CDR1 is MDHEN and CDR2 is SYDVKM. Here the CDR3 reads CASYGQGIPSSYEQYF. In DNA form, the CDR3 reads TGTGCCAGCTACGGACAGGGGATCCCAAGCTCCTACGAGCAGTACTTC.

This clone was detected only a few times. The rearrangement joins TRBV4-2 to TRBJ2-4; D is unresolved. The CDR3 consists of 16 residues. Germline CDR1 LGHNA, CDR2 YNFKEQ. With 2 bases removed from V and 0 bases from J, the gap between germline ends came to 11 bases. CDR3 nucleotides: TGTGCCAGCAGCCAAAACAGCCATCTAGCCAAAAACATTCAGTACTTC. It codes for CASSQNSHLAKNIQYF.

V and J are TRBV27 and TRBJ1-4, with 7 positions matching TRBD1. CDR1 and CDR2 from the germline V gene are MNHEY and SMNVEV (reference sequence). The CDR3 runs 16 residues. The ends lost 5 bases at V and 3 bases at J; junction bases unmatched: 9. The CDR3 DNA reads TGTGCCAGCAGTCCGCCCCCCAGGGGGGCTAATGAAAAACTGTTTTTT. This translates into CASSPPPRGANEKLFF.

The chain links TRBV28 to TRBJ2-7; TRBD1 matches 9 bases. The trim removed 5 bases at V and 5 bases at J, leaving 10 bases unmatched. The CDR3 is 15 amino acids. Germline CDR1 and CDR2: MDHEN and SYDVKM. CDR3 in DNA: TGTGCCAGCAGTGCAAACAGGGGGCCCTATAACGAGCAGTACTTC. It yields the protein CASSANRGPYNEQYF.

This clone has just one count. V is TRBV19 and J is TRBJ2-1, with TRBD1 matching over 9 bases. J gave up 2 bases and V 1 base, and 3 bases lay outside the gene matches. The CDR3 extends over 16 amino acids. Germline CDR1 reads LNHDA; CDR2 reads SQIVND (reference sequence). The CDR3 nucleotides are TGTGCCAGTAGTATAGGGGGGACAGGGACCTACAATGAGCAGTTCTTC. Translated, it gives CASSIGGTGTYNEQFF.

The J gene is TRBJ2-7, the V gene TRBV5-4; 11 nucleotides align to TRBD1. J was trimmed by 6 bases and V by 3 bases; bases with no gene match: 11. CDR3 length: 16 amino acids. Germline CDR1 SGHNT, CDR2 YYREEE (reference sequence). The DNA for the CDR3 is TGTGCCAGCAGCTCCCTGGACAGGGGGCTTAGGGGCGAGCAGTACTTC. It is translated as CASSSLDRGLRGEQYF.

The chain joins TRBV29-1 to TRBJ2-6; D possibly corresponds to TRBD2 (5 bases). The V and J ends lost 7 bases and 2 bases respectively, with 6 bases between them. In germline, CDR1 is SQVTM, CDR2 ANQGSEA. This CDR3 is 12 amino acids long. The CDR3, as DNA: TGCAGCGCCGGGACTGGGGCCAACGTCCTGACTTTC. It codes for CSAGTGANVLTF. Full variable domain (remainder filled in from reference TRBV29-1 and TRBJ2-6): SAVISQKPSRDICQRGTSLTIQCQVDSQVTMMFWYRQQPGQSLTLIATANQGSEATYESGFVIDKFPISRPNLTFSTLTVSNMSPEDSSIYLCSAGTGANVLTFGAGSRLTVL.

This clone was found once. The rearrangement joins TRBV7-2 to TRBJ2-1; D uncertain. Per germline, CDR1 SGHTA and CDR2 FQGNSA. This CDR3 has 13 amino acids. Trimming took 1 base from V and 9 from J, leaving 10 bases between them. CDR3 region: CASSLVPLSEQFF. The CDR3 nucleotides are TGTGCCAGCAGCTTAGTACCACTTAGTGAGCAGTTCTTC.

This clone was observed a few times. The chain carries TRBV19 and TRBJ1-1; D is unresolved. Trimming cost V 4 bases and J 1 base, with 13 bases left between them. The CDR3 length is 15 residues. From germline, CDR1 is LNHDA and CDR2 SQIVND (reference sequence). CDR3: CASSNLGLRNTEAFF. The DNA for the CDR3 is TGTGCCAGTAGTAACCTAGGCTTGCGGAACACTGAAGCTTTCTTT.

Written as DNA, the CDR3 is TGTGCCAGCAGCTTAAGGGGGCTAGCGGGAGGAGCAGATACGCAGTATTTT. Amino acids: CASSLRGLAGGADTQYF. The chain joins TRBV7-3 to TRBJ2-3; 11 bases fit TRBD2. The CDR3 runs to 17 residues. V was clipped by 1 base and J by 4 bases; unmatched bases: 7. Germline CDR1 is SGHTA and CDR2 is FQGTGA.